Below, 6 T cell receptor beta chains from the same sample are listed, as sequenced in a study of neoadjuvant anti-PD-1 for oral cavity cancer. Clones were read by immunoSEQ multiplex PCR, and TCRdb kept only the in-frame ones, dropping some. The sample contains around 6,900 clones, 74% of which appear only once. Sequencing used PBMCs, obtained before nivolumab (anti-PD-1) treatment. These receptors were taken from a person aged 35 to 85 with oral cavity squamous cell carcinoma.

This sequence joins TRBV10-3 and TRBJ1-1; possibly TRBD1 for D (5 bases). Germline values: CDR1 ENHRY, CDR2 SYGVKD. This CDR3 contains 12 residues. V lost 8 bases, J lost 1 base, and 8 bases lay in between. The CDR3 loop reads CAISTENTEAFF. CDR3 DNA: TGTGCCATCTCGACAGAGAACACTGAAGCTTTCTTT.

The V call is TRBV28, the J call TRBJ1-5, with unresolved D. Trimming stripped 2 bases from V and 7 bases from J, with 9 bases between. Looked up from germline, CDR1 is MDHEN and CDR2 is SYDVKM. CDR3 length: 13 residues. In nucleotides, the CDR3 is TGTGCCAGCAGTTTAATGGGAAGGCAGCCCCAGCATTTT. It yields the protein CASSLMGRQPQHF.

CDR3 in amino acids: CASSFGVAGELFF. The CDR3 DNA is TGTGCCAGCAGTTTCGGGGTTGCCGGGGAGCTGTTTTTT. The rearrangement uses TRBV27 and TRBJ2-2; possible D gene TRBD2, 5 bases. The CDR3 is 13 residues long. Trimming stripped 3 bases from V and 6 bases from J, with 8 bases between. CDR1 MNHEY and CDR2 SMNVEV come from the germline V gene (reference sequence).

CDR3: CASSYYGSGSTDTQYF. CDR3 sequence (DNA): TGTGCCAGCAGTTACTACGGTAGCGGGAGCACAGATACGCAGTATTTT. This chain uses TRBV6-5 with TRBJ2-3, with 7 bases matching TRBD2. Germline values: CDR1 MNHEY, CDR2 SVGAGI. J gave up 0 bases and V 1 base, and 4 bases lay outside the gene matches. The CDR3 is made up of 16 amino acids.

The sample holds a few counts of this clone. In DNA form, the CDR3 reads TGTGCCAGCAGTGTAGGGACTAGCGGCACCTACGAGCAGTACTTC. The encoded protein is CASSVGTSGTYEQYF. The V gene is TRBV6-1, the J gene TRBJ2-7; TRBD2 agrees at 11 bases. Germline CDR1 reads MNHNS; CDR2 reads SASEGT. The CDR3 length is 15 residues. V was clipped by 4 bases and J by 2 bases; unmatched bases: 4.

The chain joins TRBV29-1 to TRBJ2-5, with D perhaps matching TRBD2 (6 bases). Germline V gene lookup returns CDR1 SQVTM and CDR2 ANQGSEA. The CDR3 is made up of 14 amino acids. Trimming removed 5 bases from V and 2 bases from J, with 15 bases in between. The CDR3 reads CSVKGTGGQETQYF. The CDR3, as DNA: TGCAGCGTTAAAGGGACTGGGGGACAAGAGACCCAGTACTTC.